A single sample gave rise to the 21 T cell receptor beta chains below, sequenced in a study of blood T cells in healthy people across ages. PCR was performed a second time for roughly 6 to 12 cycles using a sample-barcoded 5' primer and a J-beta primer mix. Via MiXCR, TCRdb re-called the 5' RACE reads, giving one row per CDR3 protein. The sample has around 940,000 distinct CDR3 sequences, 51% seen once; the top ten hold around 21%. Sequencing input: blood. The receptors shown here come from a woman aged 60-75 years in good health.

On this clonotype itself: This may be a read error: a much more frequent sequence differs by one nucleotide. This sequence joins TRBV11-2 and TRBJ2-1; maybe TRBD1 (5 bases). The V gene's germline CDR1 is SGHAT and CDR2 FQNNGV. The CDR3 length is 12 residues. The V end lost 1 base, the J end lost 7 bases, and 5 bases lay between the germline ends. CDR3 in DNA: TGTGCCAGCAGCTTAGGACAGAATGAGCAGTTCTTC. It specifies CASSLGQNEQFF.

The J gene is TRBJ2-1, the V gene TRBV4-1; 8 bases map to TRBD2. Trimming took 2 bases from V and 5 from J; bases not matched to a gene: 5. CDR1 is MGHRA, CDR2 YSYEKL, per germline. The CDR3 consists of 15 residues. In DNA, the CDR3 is TGCGCCAGCAGCCAATATAGCGGGATCAACAATGAGCAGTTCTTC. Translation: CASSQYSGINNEQFF.

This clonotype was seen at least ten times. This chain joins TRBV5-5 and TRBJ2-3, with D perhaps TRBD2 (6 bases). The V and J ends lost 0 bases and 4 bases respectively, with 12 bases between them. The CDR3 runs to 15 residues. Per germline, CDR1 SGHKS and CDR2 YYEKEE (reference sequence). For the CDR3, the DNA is TGTGCCAGCAGCTTGGTTGGCGGGACCCCAGATACGCAGTATTTT. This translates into CASSLVGGTPDTQYF.

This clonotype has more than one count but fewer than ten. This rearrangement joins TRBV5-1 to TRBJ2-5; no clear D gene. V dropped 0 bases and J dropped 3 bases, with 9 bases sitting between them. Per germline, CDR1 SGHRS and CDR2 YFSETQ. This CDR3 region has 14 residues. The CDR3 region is CASSLATAEETQYF. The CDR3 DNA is TGCGCCAGCAGCTTGGCAACGGCAGAAGAGACCCAGTACTTC.

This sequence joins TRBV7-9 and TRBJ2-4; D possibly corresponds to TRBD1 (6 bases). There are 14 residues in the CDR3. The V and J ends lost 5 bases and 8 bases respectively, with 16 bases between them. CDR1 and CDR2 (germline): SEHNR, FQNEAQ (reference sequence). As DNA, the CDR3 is TGTGCCAGCAGCGGCGGACAGACGAGGGACATTCAGTACTTC. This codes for CASSGGQTRDIQYF.

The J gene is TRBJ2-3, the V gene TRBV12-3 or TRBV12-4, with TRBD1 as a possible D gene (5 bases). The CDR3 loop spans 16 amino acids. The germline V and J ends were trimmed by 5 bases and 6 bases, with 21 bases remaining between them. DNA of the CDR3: TGTGCCAGCAGTGCTGCGACCAGACCCAGGGCCGATACGCAGTATTTT. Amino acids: CASSAATRPRADTQYF.

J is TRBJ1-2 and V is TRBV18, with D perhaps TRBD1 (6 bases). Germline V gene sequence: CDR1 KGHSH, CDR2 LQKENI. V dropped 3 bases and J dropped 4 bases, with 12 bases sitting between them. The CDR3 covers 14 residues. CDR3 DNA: TGTGCCAGCTCACCCAGGGGAGGCAGCTATGGCTACACCTTC. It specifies CASSPRGGSYGYTF.

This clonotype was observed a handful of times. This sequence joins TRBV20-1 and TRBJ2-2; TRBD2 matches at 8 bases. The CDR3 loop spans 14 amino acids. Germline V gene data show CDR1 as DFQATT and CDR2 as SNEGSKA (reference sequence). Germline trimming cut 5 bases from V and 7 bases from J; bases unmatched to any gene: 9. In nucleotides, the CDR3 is TGCAGTGCTTCTGTAGGACTAGCCGACGGGGAGCTGTTTTTT. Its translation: CSASVGLADGELFF.

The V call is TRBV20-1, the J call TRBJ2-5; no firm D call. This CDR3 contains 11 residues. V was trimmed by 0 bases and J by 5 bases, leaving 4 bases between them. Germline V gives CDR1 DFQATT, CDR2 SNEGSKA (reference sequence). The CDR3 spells CSARDYETQYF. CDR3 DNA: TGCAGTGCTAGAGATTATGAGACCCAGTACTTC.

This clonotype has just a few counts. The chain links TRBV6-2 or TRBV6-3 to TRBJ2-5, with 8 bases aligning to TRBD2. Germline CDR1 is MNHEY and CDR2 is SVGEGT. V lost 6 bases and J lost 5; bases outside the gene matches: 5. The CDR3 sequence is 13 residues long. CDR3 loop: CASRSSGVETQYF. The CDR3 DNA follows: TGTGCCAGCAGAAGTAGCGGGGTCGAGACCCAGTACTTC.

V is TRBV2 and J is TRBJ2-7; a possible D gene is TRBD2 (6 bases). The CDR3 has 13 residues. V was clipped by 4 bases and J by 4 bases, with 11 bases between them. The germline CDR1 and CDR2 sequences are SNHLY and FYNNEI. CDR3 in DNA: TGTGCCAGCAGTGGCGGGATCTTTTACGAGCAGTACTTC. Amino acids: CASSGGIFYEQYF.

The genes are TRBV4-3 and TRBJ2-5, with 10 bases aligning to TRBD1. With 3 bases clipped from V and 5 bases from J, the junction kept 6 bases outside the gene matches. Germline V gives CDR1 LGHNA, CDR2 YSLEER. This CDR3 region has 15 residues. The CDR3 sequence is CASSHSGTGVETQYF. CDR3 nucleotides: TGCGCCAGCAGCCACAGCGGGACAGGGGTCGAGACCCAGTACTTC.

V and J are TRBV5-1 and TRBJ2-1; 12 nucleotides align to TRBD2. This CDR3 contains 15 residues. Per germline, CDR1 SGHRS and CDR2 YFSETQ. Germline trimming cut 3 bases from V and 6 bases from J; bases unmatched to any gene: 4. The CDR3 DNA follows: TGCGCCAGCAGCTCCGGACTAGCGGGGATCAATGAGCAGTTCTTC. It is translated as CASSSGLAGINEQFF.

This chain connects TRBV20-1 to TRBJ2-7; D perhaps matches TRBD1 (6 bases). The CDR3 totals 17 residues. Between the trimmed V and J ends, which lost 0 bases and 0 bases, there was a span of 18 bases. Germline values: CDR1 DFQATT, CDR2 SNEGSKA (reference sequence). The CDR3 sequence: CSARENSDRKVSYEQYF. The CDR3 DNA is TGCAGTGCTAGAGAGAACTCGGACAGAAAAGTCTCCTACGAGCAGTACTTC.

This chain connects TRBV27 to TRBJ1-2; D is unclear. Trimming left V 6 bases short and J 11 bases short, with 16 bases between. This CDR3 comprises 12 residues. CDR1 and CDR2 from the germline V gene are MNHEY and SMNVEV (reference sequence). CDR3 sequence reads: CASSRYGEVYTF. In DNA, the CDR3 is TGTGCCAGCAGCCGCTATGGCGAGGTTTACACCTTC.

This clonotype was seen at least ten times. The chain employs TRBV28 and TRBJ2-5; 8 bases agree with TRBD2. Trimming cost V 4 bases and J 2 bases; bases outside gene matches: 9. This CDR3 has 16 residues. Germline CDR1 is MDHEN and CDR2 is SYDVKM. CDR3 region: CASSSGTSGGQETQYF. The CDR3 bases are TGTGCCAGCAGTTCCGGCACTAGCGGAGGACAAGAGACCCAGTACTTC.

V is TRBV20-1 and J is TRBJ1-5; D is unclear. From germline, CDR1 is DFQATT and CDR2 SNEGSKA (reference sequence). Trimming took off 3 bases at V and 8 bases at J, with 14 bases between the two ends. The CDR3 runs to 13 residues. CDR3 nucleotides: TGCAGTGCTAGGAGAGTGGGGTGGGAGCCCCAGCATTTT. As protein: CSARRVGWEPQHF.

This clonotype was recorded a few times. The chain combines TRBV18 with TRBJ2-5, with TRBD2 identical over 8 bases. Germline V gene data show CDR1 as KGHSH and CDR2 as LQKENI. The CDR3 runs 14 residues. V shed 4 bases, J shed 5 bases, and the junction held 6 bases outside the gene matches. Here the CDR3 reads CASSRSGSRETQYF. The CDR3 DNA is TGTGCCAGCTCACGAAGCGGGAGTAGGGAGACCCAGTACTTC.

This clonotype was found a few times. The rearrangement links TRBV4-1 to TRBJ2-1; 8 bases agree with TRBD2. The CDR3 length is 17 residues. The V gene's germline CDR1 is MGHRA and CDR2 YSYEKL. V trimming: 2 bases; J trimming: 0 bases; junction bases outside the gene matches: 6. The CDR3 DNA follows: TGCGCCAGCAGCCAATACAGTAGCGGGAACTCCTACAATGAGCAGTTCTTC. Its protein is CASSQYSSGNSYNEQFF.

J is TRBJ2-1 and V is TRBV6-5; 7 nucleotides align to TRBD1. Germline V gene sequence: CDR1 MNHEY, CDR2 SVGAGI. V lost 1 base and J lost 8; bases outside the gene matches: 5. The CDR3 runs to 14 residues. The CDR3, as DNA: TGTGCCAGCAGTTACTTGGACACAGGGGATGAGCAGTTCTTC. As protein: CASSYLDTGDEQFF.

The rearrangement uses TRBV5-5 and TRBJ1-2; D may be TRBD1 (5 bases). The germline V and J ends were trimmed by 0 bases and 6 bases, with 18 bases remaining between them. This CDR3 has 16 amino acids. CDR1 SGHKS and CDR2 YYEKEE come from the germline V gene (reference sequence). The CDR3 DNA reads TGTGCCAGCAGCTTGGCTCCAGGGAGGGAAGTCGATGGCTACACCTTC. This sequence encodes CASSLAPGREVDGYTF.